Here is one T cell receptor (beta chain) with its context. The antigen is not known. Trimming shortened V by 0 bases and J by 3 bases, and 12 bases separated the two germline ends. The CDR3 extends over 17 amino acids. CDR1 and CDR2 from the germline V gene are SNHLY and FYNNEI. This entry is derived from a study of cytomegalovirus exposure and HLA in healthy donors. 13 Jbeta primers and 60 Vbeta primers were used for the PCR. The method was immunoSEQ multiplex PCR; TCRdb's version includes in-frame clones alone and lacks a portion of them. The sample yields some 150,000 clones, roughly 79% seen once. Whole-study results and caveats: Cytomegalovirus association was listed for about 150 TCR beta chains. Highly shared variants forming one cluster were likely a sequencing artifact. In vitro data verified a few CMV-associated chains as specific for CMV antigens.

The chain uses TRBV2 and TRBJ1-6; D is unresolved. Input material: PBMCs. This TCR came from a woman between 40 and 55 years old in good health and CMV-seropositive. CDR3 protein: CASSEALPGNYNSPLHF. CDR3 in DNA: TGTGCCAGCAGTGAAGCGCTTCCGGGTAACTATAATTCACCCCTCCACTTT.